The present T cell receptor beta chain was sequenced within a study of T-cell reconstitution after alpha-beta-depleted transplantation in children. Unique molecular identifiers were used in preparing the TCRbeta library. TCRdb reanalysed the PCR reads using MiXCR and keeps one entry per CDR3 protein. The sample records about 360,000 distinct CDR3 sequences, 13% being singletons. Germline CDR1 reads MNHEY; CDR2 reads SVGAGI. The CDR3 is 14 residues long. V lost 0 bases to trimming and J lost 4 bases, with 9 bases between them. This clonotype was found a few times. The J gene is TRBJ1-2, the V gene TRBV6-5; the D is unclear. The sequence came from a human donor who donated a stem cell graft to a child with Fanconi anemia. The source was PBMCs, collected from the stem cell graft. This CDR3 reads CASSYSRRSYGYTF. The CDR3 coding sequence is TGTGCCAGCAGTTACTCGAGAAGGAGCTATGGCTACACCTTC.